This TCR beta chain comes out of a study of beta chain features in type 1 diabetes (dated by TCRdb to the late 2010s). Regarding the research as a whole: Patients and healthy donors did not differ in mean age, gender distribution, total cell number or subset yield. Regulatory and stem cell-like memory subsets were isolated from only 8 patients and about eight healthy donors, whereas naive and central memory subsets came from all 28 donors. In the study, TCRB repertoires of sorted circulating CD4+ T cell subsets from recently diagnosed type 1 diabetes patients were compared with those of matched healthy donors. A total of under 120,000,000 sorted cells were examined across all samples, and RNA yield correlated strongly with the number of cells per subset.

For this clone: The target of this receptor is not known. Within one base of it there is no much larger clone, and no base qualities were kept.

Each donor gave one peripheral blood draw, approximately 110 mL on average, collected into heparinised tubes. Naive, central memory, regulatory and stem cell-like memory CD4+ T cells were sorted on a BD FACSAria II using a panel including CD45RO, CCR7, CD25, CD127, CD95 and CD27. A purity above 95% was achieved for all sorted populations. PBMCs were separated immediately by Lymphoprep density gradient centrifugation and were stained directly, without being cultured. So that batch effects would be minimized, each experiment stained and sorted samples in pairs, pairing one healthy donor with one patient. The entire isolated RNA was reverse transcribed using the High Capacity cDNA Reverse Transcription Kit, and thus expressed TCRB transcripts were sequenced. Deep immunoSEQ sequencing was performed on naive, central memory and regulatory T cell samples, with an average of approximately 4 million total reads per sample. After sorted cells were lysed in RLT buffer, RNA was extracted with DNase-treated RNeasy Micro or Mini kits, with the choice depending on cell number. Each cell subset was processed on its own to prevent cross-contamination, while patient and healthy donor samples were processed together. Using the immunoSEQ multiplex PCR, TCRB sequences were amplified from cDNA into 87-bp fragments spanning the CDR3 region. Amplicons were sequenced on the Illumina HiSeq platform. In the paper's pipeline: Synthetic template baselines were used to correct PCR bias computationally, reads within Hamming distance 2 were collapsed, and singletons that could not be merged were discarded. Reads were aligned against IMGT to assign V, D and J genes, CDR3 length and insertions or deletions at six rearrangement sites. Within each subset, clonotype counts were normalized to the number of sorted cells before true diversity and Gini coefficients were calculated with the tcR R package. The overlap coefficient, calculated on TCRB nucleotide sequences, was used to quantify repertoire sharing. As a proxy for the pre-selection repertoire, out-of-frame TCRB sequences from naive cells were analyzed. The clones in this table, taken by TCRdb from immuneACCESS, are in-frame only. Not every clone is retained; where verified, under half of the shortfall comes from an unresolved V gene, and the cause of the rest is unknown. V and J calls and clone size are as listed in that table; D and trimming were resolved from the DNA. The sample records fewer than 350,000 clones, 15% of which are singletons. 0.015% to 0.017% of the sample goes to the ten largest clones.

The study at large found these results: Because the HLA sub-analyses included only small numbers of individuals, any influence of HLA type on TCRB rearrangement was left unresolved. Shorter templates might be favored by PCR, yet because patient and control samples were amplified and corrected together, any such skew would affect both groups equally. Patients with type 1 diabetes made fewer insertions and deleted more nucleotides at VDJ recombination sites, implying thymic rearrangement abnormalities. A moderate but significant shortening of TCRB CDR3 length was observed in type 1 diabetes patients in all four CD4+ subsets. The naive, central memory and regulatory TCRB repertoires appeared to resemble one another more closely among patients than among healthy donors. Because cDNA was sequenced instead of genomic DNA, highly expressing activated cells could be over-represented, though the groups showed no difference in activation or CD3 levels.

The germline V gene gives CDR1 as MDHEN and CDR2 as SYDVKM. Counted from cysteine to phenylalanine, this CDR3 has 16 amino acids. Only the CDR3 DNA is retained, 48 bases long and in frame from the first base. V loses 4 bases of germline sequence and J loses 7 bases, and the interval between the two ends is 19 bases. This TCR was recovered from a man aged 18 to 30 with type 1 diabetes. Source material: naive CD4+ T cells from blood. Interpreted using the paper, the cell subset or site label stands for: true naive CD4+ T cells. Recombination linked TRBV28 to TRBJ1-4, with TRBD1 perhaps the D gene, on 6 matching bases. The DNA sequence is as follows: TGTGCCAGCAGTTCCCGGGACACCTTGATTGGTGAAAAACTGTTTTTT. This is translated as CASSSRDTLIGEKLFF.